In its sample, the clone carrying this TCR beta chain was seen many times. The antigen remains undetermined. These data come from a study of identical twins. Notes on the study in general: The study based its conclusions on cross-sectional statistical analysis and did not follow the same donors. With abundant cord blood beta clonotypes, insertions were fewer; memory repertoires showed no such pattern. Low generation probability was overrepresented in out-of-frame alpha sequences shared by twins.

Trimming took off 0 bases at V and 6 bases at J, with 7 bases between the two ends. CDR3 size: 13 residues. Germline V CDR1 and CDR2: LNHNV, YYDKDF (reference sequence). The cDNA had a unique molecular identifier and a template-switch universal primer site. MiXCR, applied by TCRdb to the 5' RACE reads, yields one record per CDR3 protein. Of 350,000 to 450,000 distinct CDR3 sequences listed, approximately 17% were seen once; the top ten hold roughly an eighth. Sequencing used naive T cells sorted from blood. The V call is TRBV15, the J call TRBJ2-3; D unresolved. The sequence came from a man between 45 and 60 years old in good health. The CDR3 nucleotides are TGTGCCACCAGCAGAGATCAGAAGGATACGCAGTATTTT. Residues: CATSRDQKDTQYF. Combining the CDR3 with reference TRBV15 and TRBJ2-3 gives the whole variable domain DAMVIQNPRYQVTQFGKPVTLSCSQTLNHNVMYWYQQKSSQAPKLLFHYYDKDFNNEADTPDNFQSRRPNTSFCFLDIRSPGLGDTAMYLCATSRDQKDTQYFGPGTRLTVL.